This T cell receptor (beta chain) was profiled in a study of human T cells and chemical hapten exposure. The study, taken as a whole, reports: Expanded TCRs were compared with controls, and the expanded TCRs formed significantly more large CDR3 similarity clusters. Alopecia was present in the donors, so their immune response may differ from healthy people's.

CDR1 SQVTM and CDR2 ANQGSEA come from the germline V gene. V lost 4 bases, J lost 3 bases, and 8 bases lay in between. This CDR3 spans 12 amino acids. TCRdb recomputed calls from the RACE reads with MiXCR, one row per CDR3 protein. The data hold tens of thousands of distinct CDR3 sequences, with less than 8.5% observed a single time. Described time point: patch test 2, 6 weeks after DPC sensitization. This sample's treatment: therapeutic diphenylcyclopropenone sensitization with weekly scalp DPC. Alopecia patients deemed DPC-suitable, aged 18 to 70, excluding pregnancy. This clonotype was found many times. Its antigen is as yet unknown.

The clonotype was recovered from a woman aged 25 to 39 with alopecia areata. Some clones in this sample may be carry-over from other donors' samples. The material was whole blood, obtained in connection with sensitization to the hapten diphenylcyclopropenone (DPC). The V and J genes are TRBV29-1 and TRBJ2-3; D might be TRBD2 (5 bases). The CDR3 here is CSVGGVTDTQYF. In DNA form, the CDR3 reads TGCAGCGTTGGGGGAGTAACAGATACGCAGTATTTT.